This entry lists 9 T cell receptor beta chains sequenced from one sample in a study of T cell changes during pregnancy in multiple sclerosis (dated by TCRdb to about 2019). Library prep was done by the immunoSEQ multiplex PCR assay. Entries here come from immuneACCESS through TCRdb and include only in-frame sequences with V and J called. Some clones fail to appear in such tables; in the studies checked, an unresolved V gene covers under half of the shortfall, and the cause of the remainder is unknown. The sample table contains 40,000 to 45,000 clones; only one count was recorded for 90% of them. The ten most abundant clones make up 5.5% to 8% of the sample. Sample: CD8+ T cells from peripheral blood mononuclear cells, taken in the third trimester of pregnancy. Source of these receptors: a female donor with multiple sclerosis, enrolled in a pregnancy study.

This sequence joins TRBV4-1 and TRBJ2-3, with 9 bases matching TRBD2. Germline lookup yields CDR1 MGHRA and CDR2 YSYEKL. This CDR3 is 16 amino acids long. The V gene end was trimmed by 0 bases and the J gene end by 8 bases; junction bases not matched to a gene: 9. The CDR3 sequence: CASSQDRTSAGGTQYF. CDR3 sequence (DNA): TGCGCCAGCAGCCAAGATAGGACTAGCGCAGGAGGTACGCAGTATTTT.

The chain's CDR3 is CATSRIDREQETQYF. Written as DNA, the CDR3 is TGTGCCACCAGCAGAATTGACAGAGAGCAAGAGACCCAGTACTTC. V gene TRBV15 combines with J gene TRBJ2-5; weak D call: TRBD1 (5 bases). Germline V gene data show CDR1 as LNHNV and CDR2 as YYDKDF (reference sequence). This CDR3 region has 15 residues. The ends were cut back, 2 bases at V and 2 bases at J, with 12 bases in the middle.

The V and J genes are TRBV2 and TRBJ2-2, with 9 bases fitting TRBD1. CDR1 SNHLY and CDR2 FYNNEI come from the germline V gene. This CDR3 is 18 amino acids long. J gave up 3 bases and V 8 bases, and 16 bases lay outside the gene matches. The CDR3 here is CASEDLNRGLTDTGELFF. CDR3 DNA sequence: TGTGCCAGCGAGGACCTGAACAGGGGGCTGACGGACACCGGGGAGCTGTTTTTT.

The chain uses TRBV14 and TRBJ2-1, with no clear D. The CDR3 length is 14 residues. V was clipped by 0 bases and J by 7 bases, with 10 bases between them. Per germline, CDR1 SGHDN and CDR2 FVKESK. The CDR3 loop is CASSQDESFNEQFF. CDR3 bases: TGTGCCAGCAGCCAAGATGAGAGTTTTAATGAGCAGTTCTTC.

This clone has only one observation. The chain links TRBV5-4 to TRBJ2-4; TRBD1 matches at 7 bases. Per the germline V gene, CDR1 is SGHNT and CDR2 is YYREEE (reference sequence). The CDR3 consists of 16 residues. The junction had 10 bases not matched to a gene; V was cut back by 4 bases and J by 3 bases. Written as DNA, the CDR3 is TGTGCCAGCAGCGAGTCAACAGGGGTTGGCAAAAACATTCAGTACTTC. It is translated as CASSESTGVGKNIQYF.

V usage is TRBV30 and J usage is TRBJ2-1; D possibly corresponds to TRBD2 (5 bases). In germline, CDR1 is GTSNPN, CDR2 SVGIG (reference sequence). The CDR3 spans 15 residues. The V and J ends lost 4 bases and 12 bases respectively, with 25 bases between them. In DNA, the CDR3 is TGTGCCTGGATAAACTTCCCGGGCTCAGCACGGGGGCAGTTCTTC. It yields the protein CAWINFPGSARGQFF.

The chain recombines TRBV6-1 with TRBJ1-1; weak D call: TRBD1 (6 bases). CDR3 length: 15 amino acids. The ends were cut back, 1 base at V and 2 bases at J, with 11 bases in the middle. Germline loops: CDR1 MNHNS, CDR2 SASEGT. CDR3 in DNA: TGTGCCAGCAGTGAAGGGGGACACCTAAACACTGAAGCTTTCTTT. Residues: CASSEGGHLNTEAFF.

The V gene is TRBV27, the J gene TRBJ2-3; 7 bases map to TRBD2. Losses at the gene ends were 4 bases for V and 5 bases for J; bases not matched to a gene: 0. The CDR3 is made up of 12 amino acids. From germline, CDR1 is MNHEY and CDR2 SMNVEV (reference sequence). The CDR3 spells CASSWGGDTQYF. The DNA for the CDR3 is TGTGCCAGCAGTTGGGGGGGAGATACGCAGTATTTT.

The genes are TRBV11-1 and TRBJ2-1; a weak D match, TRBD1 (6 bases). This CDR3 has 14 residues. Germline values: CDR1 SGHAT, CDR2 FQDESV (reference sequence). V shed 2 bases and J shed 2 bases, with 7 bases lying between them. The CDR3 nucleotides are TGTGCCAGCAGCTTAAGGGGGACCTACAATGAGCAGTTCTTC. Translation: CASSLRGTYNEQFF.